This T cell receptor (beta chain) was captured in a study of cytomegalovirus exposure and HLA in healthy donors. Unrecorded immune exposure was likely among donors, who were nominally healthy when sampled. The CDR3 length is 15 residues. In germline, CDR1 is MNHEY, CDR2 SVGAGI. Germline trimming cut 0 bases from V and 5 bases from J; bases unmatched to any gene: 3. Notes on this clone: Its antigen is unidentified.

Overall study findings and caveats: In vitro data verified a few CMV-associated chains as specific for CMV antigens. A highly shared variant cluster was judged a likely technical artifact.

60 Vbeta and 13 Jbeta primers were used in PCR. Profiled with immunoSEQ multiplex PCR; TCRdb holds only in-frame clones, not every one. The sample records 80,000 or so clones, more than 65% being singletons. The TCR originated in a male donor in good health and CMV-seropositive. The sequencing input was PBMCs. The chain employs TRBV6-5 and TRBJ1-5, with TRBD1 matching over 8 bases. The chain's CDR3 is CASSYSSGGDQPQHF. As DNA, the CDR3 is TGTGCCAGCAGTTACTCCTCAGGGGGCGATCAGCCCCAGCATTTT.